This T cell receptor beta chain was sequenced during a study of blood T cell repertoires in COVID-19 (dated by TCRdb to 2019 to 2021). About the full investigation: Samples from collaborators originated in the United States, Italy and Spain and spanned both the acute and convalescent phases of COVID-19. Nearly every sample came with metadata listing a de-identified subject ID, COVID-19 status, age in years and sex. HLA class I and class II types, where available, came from metadata supplied by the sample provider rather than from assay-based typing. Samples came from the ongoing ImmuneRACE study (first 160 participants) plus 1,254 subjects from 6 global collaborators. A freely available public database, intended as a resource for researchers studying the immune response to SARS-CoV-2, is where the repertoires were released. The prospective study material was composed of cDNA or gDNA derived from T cells, B-cell-depleted T cells, or PBMCs. Subjects who had been exposed to COVID-19, were actively infected with it, or had recovered from it provided the deeply sampled blood TCRbeta repertoires that made up the dataset. Results and caveats for the whole study, not just this receptor: How much clinical and demographic metadata was included differed by source and by participant, and the metadata was provided uncurated.

The germline ends are 8 bases apart after V is trimmed by 2 bases and J by 3 bases. There are 13 amino acids in the CDR3, from cysteine to phenylalanine inclusive. This entry keeps only the CDR3 DNA: 39 bases, framed from base 1. According to the germline V gene, CDR1 reads SGHRS and CDR2 reads YFSETQ. Note on this clone: It has no known antigen specificity. Per-base qualities were not stored, and no clone one base away is much larger.

TCRbeta CDR3 regions were amplified from genomic DNA by means of the immunoSEQ Assay, a bias-controlled multiplex PCR. Processing in the source paper ran as follows. Within the assay, amplification of reference gene primers was used to estimate how many nucleated cells each sample contained. To quantify the absolute abundance of each unique TCRbeta CDR3 rearrangement, sequence reads were collapsed and filtered. Productive Simpson clonality was computed per sample as the square root of Simpson's diversity index over productive rearrangements. The source is immuneACCESS, and TCRdb retained only in-frame sequences with V and J called. Part of the clones is not carried over; for the studies checked, unresolved V genes explain less than half of this, and the remainder is unexplained. The V and J calls and clone size were taken over from that table, and D and trimming were inferred from the DNA. A total of 150,000 to 190,000 clones appear in this sample, under 90% of them only once. Of the sample, about 0.5% falls within the top ten clones.

Collaborating institutions collected whole blood in K2EDTA tubes following their own protocols. For TCRbeta analysis, collaborator samples were shipped as frozen whole blood, as isolated PBMCs, or as DNA extracted from either sample type. The material sequenced was peripheral blood. The clonotype originates from a man aged 55 to 70 with acute or convalescent COVID-19. The rearranged chain carries TRBV5-1 and TRBJ1-2; the D gene is not confidently resolved. This receptor carries the CDR3 CASSFTPDYGYTF. Here is the DNA: TGCGCCAGCAGCTTCACCCCAGACTATGGCTACACCTTC.